This is a list of T cell receptor beta chains from one sample in a study of T cell responses to AZD1222 COVID-19 vaccine. Method: immunoSEQ multiplex PCR; TCRdb's copy keeps in-frame clones and lacks some. The table has 110,000 to 150,000 clones, 93% seen once. Specimen: peripheral blood, collected on day 0 of MenACWY control vaccination. These receptors were obtained from an adult in good health. CDR3s include the opening cysteine and the closing phenylalanine or tryptophan. D genes are given only for firm matches. Some rows mark clone size as missing; the rest say once, few, many or name a class of expanded clone.

. | TRBJ1-2 | once | TRBV4-3 | TGCGCCAGCAGCCAAGAAAGCACCGGGAACTATGGCTACACCTTC | CASSQESTGNYGYTF
. | TRBJ2-1 | few | TRBV6-4 | TGTGCCAGCAGCCCCGGGACCACTAGGGATGAGCAGTTCTTC | CASSPGTTRDEQFF
. | TRBJ1-1 | . | TRBV6-2/TRBV6-3 | TGTGCCAGCAGTTATAGCGGGGGGCTTCCAGCTTTCTTT | CASSYSGGLPAFF
. | TRBJ2-1 | . | TRBV7-3 | TGTGCCAGCAGCTTAAGGTCGGCTAGCGTCTCCAATGAGCAGTTCTTC | CASSLRSASVSNEQFF
. | TRBJ1-6 | once | TRBV3-1/TRBV3-2 | TGTGCCAGCAGCCTCCAGAGGAGTACTTCACCCCTCCACTTT | CASSLQRSTSPLHF
TRBD1 | TRBJ1-2 | . | TRBV6-5 | TGTGCCAGCAGACGCGACAGGGCTAACTATGGCTACACCTTC | CASRRDRANYGYTF
. | TRBJ2-3 | . | TRBV5-6 | TGTGCCAGCAGCTTGTCTGGGGGGCAGTATTTT | CASSLSGGQYF
. | TRBJ1-5 | . | TRBV21-1 | TGTGCCAGCAGCATTGGGGGGGTGGAGCAGCCCCAGCATTTT | CASSIGGVEQPQHF
. | TRBJ1-2 | few | TRBV5-5 | TGTGCCAGCAGCTCTCCGGGGGAATCTCTCTATGGCTACACCTTC | CASSSPGESLYGYTF
. | TRBJ1-6 | . | TRBV30 | TGTGCCTGGAGTGTACTGAGGGCCGGAGGCAATTCACCCCTCCACTTT | CAWSVLRAGGNSPLHF
. | TRBJ2-1 | . | TRBV4-3 | TGCGCCAGCAGCCAAGATAGAACGAGCTACAATGAGCAGTTCTTC | CASSQDRTSYNEQFF
. | TRBJ1-1 | . | TRBV6-2/TRBV6-3 | TGTGCCAGCACCCCGACAGGACTAAGGAGTAACACTGAAGCTTTCTTT | CASTPTGLRSNTEAFF
. | TRBJ1-6 | . | TRBV6-5 | TGTGCCAGCAGAAGTAATTATAATTCACCCCTCCACTTT | CASRSNYNSPLHF
TRBD2 | TRBJ2-1 | . | TRBV5-1 | TGCGCCAGCAGCTTTACAATACCCGACGGACTAGCGGGTAGTTACAATGAGCAGTTCTTC | CASSFTIPDGLAGSYNEQFF
TRBD1 | TRBJ2-7 | . | TRBV10-3 | TGTGCCATCAGCGTCGGACAGGAATCCTACGAGCAGTACTTC | CAISVGQESYEQYF
. | TRBJ1-2 | . | TRBV13 | TGTGCCAGCAGCTTAGTTTACCGGACGGAAGGGAGGTCTGAATATGGCTACACCTTC | CASSLVYRTEGRSEYGYTF
. | TRBJ1-5 | . | TRBV19 | TGTGCCAGTAGTATAAGGCGGAACAATCAGCCCCAGCATTTT | CASSIRRNNQPQHF
. | TRBJ1-1 | . | TRBV10-3 | TGTGCCATCAGGCCTACAGGGAACACTGAAGCTTTCTTT | CAIRPTGNTEAFF
TRBD1 | TRBJ1-2 | . | TRBV3-1/TRBV3-2 | TGTGCCAGCAGCCAAGCGGACAGGGTAAACAATGGCTACACCTTC | CASSQADRVNNGYTF
. | TRBJ2-7 | once | TRBV6-2/TRBV6-3 | TGTGCCAGCAGTGACAAACCCCCCGGGGTGGCAAGGCACGAGCAGTACTTC | CASSDKPPGVARHEQYF
. | TRBJ1-1 | once | TRBV14 | TGTGCCAGCAGCCAAGCCGGACAGACTGAAGCTTTCTTT | CASSQAGQTEAFF
. | TRBJ1-5 | . | TRBV2 | TGTGCCAGCAGCGACCGCGTTATGACAGCGTCGGTTAAGGTGAGCAATCAGCCCCAGCATTTT | CASSDRVMTASVKVSNQPQHF
. | TRBJ1-2 | . | TRBV28 | TGTGCCATCGAGGATCGAGTTTCTGAGGTTGATGGCTACACCTTC | CAIEDRVSEVDGYTF
. | TRBJ1-2 | . | TRBV2 | TGTGCCAGCAGCCGGACAGCCCTGGGAGGCTACACCTTC | CASSRTALGGYTF
. | TRBJ2-3 | . | TRBV27 | TGTGCCAGCAGTTTCAGCACAGATACGCAGTATTTT | CASSFSTDTQYF
. | TRBJ1-1 | . | TRBV6-5 | TGTGCCAGCAGTTACCAGGGGCGTGAAGCTTTCTTT | CASSYQGREAFF
. | TRBJ1-1 | . | TRBV2 | TGTGCCAGCAGAGAAACAGGGACCAACACTGAAGCTTTCTTT | CASRETGTNTEAFF
TRBD1 | TRBJ1-6 | . | TRBV5-1 | TGCGCCAGCAGCTTGGCCCTTGGACAGGGGGCTTGGGGGTCACCCCTCCACTTT | CASSLALGQGAWGSPLHF
. | TRBJ2-7 | . | TRBV4-3 | TGCGCCAGCAGCCCCTCGGACGCACACGAGCAGTACTTC | CASSPSDAHEQYF
. | TRBJ1-3 | . | TRBV2 | TGTGCCAGCAGTGAATTTGGGCAGTTTGGAAACACCATATATTTT | CASSEFGQFGNTIYF
. | TRBJ1-5 | . | TRBV29-1 | TGCAGCGTTGGGAATGGGGCACAGCCCCAGCATTTT | CSVGNGAQPQHF
TRBD2 | TRBJ2-1 | few | TRBV9 | TGTGCCAGCAGCGTACGCTCTACGGGAGGGCCCGGGAACAATGAGCAGTTCTTC | CASSVRSTGGPGNNEQFF
TRBD2 | TRBJ2-7 | . | TRBV6-2/TRBV6-3 | TGTGCCAGCAGTTACGGGACTAGCGACCCCTACGAGCAGTACTTC | CASSYGTSDPYEQYF
. | TRBJ1-4 | . | TRBV5-1 | TGCGCCAGCAGCTTGGCCGCAGGGCTTAATGAAAAACTGTTTTTT | CASSLAAGLNEKLFF
. | TRBJ2-3 | . | TRBV6-1 | TGTGCCAGCAGTGATAACGGGAATTTTCGGCGAGATACGCAGTATTTT | CASSDNGNFRRDTQYF
. | TRBJ2-2 | . | TRBV27 | TGTGCCAGCAGGGAACAGGGACAGAACACCGGGGAGCTGTTTTTT | CASREQGQNTGELFF
. | TRBJ2-3 | . | TRBV18 | TGTGCCAGCTCACTCCTAGTGCACCAAAACACAGATACGCAGTATTTT | CASSLLVHQNTDTQYF
. | TRBJ1-1 | . | TRBV6-1 | TGTGCCAGCAGTGAGCAATTGAACACTGAAGCTTTCTTT | CASSEQLNTEAFF
. | TRBJ1-5 | . | TRBV7-2 | TGTGCCAGCAGCCGGTGGGGAGGGGACAATCAGCCCCAGCATTTT | CASSRWGGDNQPQHF
TRBD1 | TRBJ2-1 | . | TRBV7-7 | TGTGCCAGCAGTCATGAGATACAGGGGGCGGTCAAGTTCTTC | CASSHEIQGAVKFF
. | TRBJ2-1 | . | TRBV19 | TGTGCCAGTAGTATCGGTAGCTCCTACAATGAGCAGTTCTTC | CASSIGSSYNEQFF
. | TRBJ2-2 | . | TRBV19 | TGTGCCAGTAGCCGCCCCCGCGGGGAGCTGTTTTTT | CASSRPRGELFF
. | TRBJ1-5 | . | TRBV5-4 | TGTGCCAGCAGCGGGGGAGGGATGGGTCAGCCCCAGCATTTT | CASSGGGMGQPQHF
. | TRBJ1-1 | once | TRBV5-1 | TGCGCCAGCAGCTTGGGGGGGACATTGGGTGAAGCTTTCTTT | CASSLGGTLGEAFF
. | TRBJ2-5 | . | TRBV5-1 | TGCGCCAGCAGCTTGGCCGCGGGGGCCGAGGAGACCCAGTACTTC | CASSLAAGAEETQYF
. | TRBJ1-6 | . | TRBV7-9 | TGTGCCAGCAGCTTACTTGACGCCCCACCCCTCCACTTT | CASSLLDAPPLHF
. | TRBJ1-1 | . | TRBV18 | TGTGCCAGCTCACCACCTGGGGGCGTGAACACTGAAGCTTTCTTT | CASSPPGGVNTEAFF
TRBD2 | TRBJ2-2 | . | TRBV24-1 | TGTGCCACCAGTGACCCAGGACTAGCCGCGAACACCGGGGAGCTGTTTTTT | CATSDPGLAANTGELFF
. | TRBJ2-2 | once | TRBV15 | TGTGCCACCAGCAGAGATTTTAACAGTCACACCGGGGAGCTGTTTTTT | CATSRDFNSHTGELFF
. | TRBJ1-6 | . | TRBV7-2 | TGTGCCAGCAGCCTAGGACGGGGGAATAATTATTCACCCCTCCACTTT | CASSLGRGNNYSPLHF
. | TRBJ2-1 | . | TRBV27 | TGTGCCAGCAGTTTATGGAGAGCCGGTGAGCAGTTCTTC | CASSLWRAGEQFF
TRBD2 | TRBJ2-1 | . | TRBV2 | TGTGCCAGCAGTACAACTAGCGGGACCCGGTCGAATGAGCAGTTCTTC | CASSTTSGTRSNEQFF
. | TRBJ1-4 | . | TRBV5-5 | TGTGCCAGCAGCTTGGCCAGCTGGACAACTAATGAAAAACTGTTTTTT | CASSLASWTTNEKLFF
. | TRBJ1-4 | . | TRBV25-1 | TGTGCCAGCAGTGGGTTCGGGACCCCACGTGAAAAACTGTTTTTT | CASSGFGTPREKLFF
. | TRBJ1-6 | . | TRBV5-1 | TGCGCCAGCAGCTTGGGAGAATGGAATTCACCCCTCCACTTT | CASSLGEWNSPLHF
. | TRBJ2-7 | . | TRBV6-2/TRBV6-3 | TGTGCCAGCAGCAAACAGGCTTACGAGCAGTACTTC | CASSKQAYEQYF